The 5 T cell receptor beta chains presented below share a single source sample, sequenced in a study of blood T cells in healthy people across ages. The authors ran a second PCR of roughly 7 to 11 cycles using a sample-barcoded 5' primer and a J-beta primer mix. TCRdb called the 5' RACE reads again in MiXCR, with one record for every CDR3 protein. The sample lists more than 650,000 distinct CDR3 sequences, about a fifth occurring once. Sequenced input: blood. The receptors here all came from a man between 65 and 85 years old in good health.

The V and J genes are TRBV6-1 and TRBJ1-1; D is undetermined. V was clipped by 8 bases and J by 0 bases, with 16 bases between them. Germline V gives CDR1 MNHNS, CDR2 SASEGT. The length of the CDR3 is 15 residues. CDR3 in DNA: TGTGCCAGCTCCCTGTACACGACCATGAACACTGAAGCTTTCTTT. Encoded protein: CASSLYTTMNTEAFF.

This chain connects TRBV7-9 to TRBJ1-4; D possibly corresponds to TRBD1 (5 bases). The CDR3 spans 16 residues. Germline-derived CDR1 and CDR2 are SEHNR and FQNEAQ (reference sequence). Trimming shortened V by 2 bases and J by 15 bases, and 25 bases separated the two germline ends. CDR3 coding DNA: TGTGCCAGCAGCTTAACTTTCAACTCAGGGTTTCAGGACTTGTTTTTT. Translation gives CASSLTFNSGFQDLFF.

This clonotype was seen repeatedly, ten times or more. The genes are TRBV10-1 and TRBJ2-7; D unclear. The CDR3 totals 13 residues. Trimming took 3 bases from V and 9 from J, leaving 15 bases between them. Germline CDR1 and CDR2: WNHNN and SYGVQD (reference sequence). The CDR3 is CASSDLVSNGQYF. CDR3 sequence (DNA): TGCGCCAGCAGTGACCTCGTGAGTAATGGGCAGTACTTC.

This chain joins TRBV9 and TRBJ2-1; weak D call: TRBD2 (7 bases). Germline assignment: CDR1 SGDLS and CDR2 YYNGEE. The CDR3 consists of 17 residues. Deletions cut 0 bases from V and 7 bases from J, with 20 bases between. The CDR3 spells CASSVATAGAGENEQFF. The CDR3 DNA reads as TGTGCCAGCAGCGTAGCTACGGCAGGGGCGGGGGAGAATGAGCAGTTCTTC.

This clonotype was seen a handful of times. The V and J genes are TRBV28 and TRBJ2-1, with 8 bases matching TRBD1. The CDR3 runs 14 residues. V was pared by 7 bases and J by 4 bases, with 6 bases of the junction left unmatched. Germline CDR1 is MDHEN and CDR2 is SYDVKM. The CDR3 spells CASNMGQEYNEQFF. The DNA for the CDR3 is TGTGCCAGCAATATGGGACAGGAATACAATGAGCAGTTCTTC.